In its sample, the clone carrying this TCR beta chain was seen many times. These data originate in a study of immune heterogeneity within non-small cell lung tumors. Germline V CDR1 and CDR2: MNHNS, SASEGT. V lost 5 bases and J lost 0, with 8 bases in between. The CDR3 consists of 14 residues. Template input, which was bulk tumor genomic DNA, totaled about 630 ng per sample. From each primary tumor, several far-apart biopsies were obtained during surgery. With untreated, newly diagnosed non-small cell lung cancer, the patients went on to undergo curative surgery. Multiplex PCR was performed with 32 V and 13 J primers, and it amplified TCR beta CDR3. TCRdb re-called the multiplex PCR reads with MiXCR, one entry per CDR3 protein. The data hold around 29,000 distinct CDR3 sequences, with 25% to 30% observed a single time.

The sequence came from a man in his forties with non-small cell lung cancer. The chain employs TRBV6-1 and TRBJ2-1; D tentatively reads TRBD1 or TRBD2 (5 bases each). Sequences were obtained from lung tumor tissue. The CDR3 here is CASSTRGSYNEQFF. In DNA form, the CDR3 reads TGTGCCAGCAGTACTAGGGGCTCCTACAATGAGCAGTTCTTC.